A selection of T cell receptor beta chains follows, all from one sample in a study of CD8+CD57+ T cells in acquired aplastic anemia. TCRdb re-analysed the reads in MiXCR, keeping a single row per CDR3 protein. The table lists around 220,000 distinct CDR3 sequences, roughly 50% of them singletons. The specimen was sorted CD4+, CD8+, or CD8+CD57+ T cells (not recorded which) from PBMCs. The receptors stem from a human donor with aplastic anemia. The conserved cysteine and the conserved F or W are not part of the CDR3 here.

V gene	J gene	CDR3 protein
TRBV3-1	TRBJ2-7	ASSHSYEQY
TRBV7-2	TRBJ1-2	ASSKDRVGYT
TRBV2	TRBJ2-3	ASSERGGRYTQY
TRBV7-8	TRBJ1-5	ASSLEVQGRNQPQH
TRBV29-1	TRBJ2-7	SVEGDRDYEQY
TRBV29-1	TRBJ1-1	SVRQTHAEAF
TRBV5-8	TRBJ2-7	ASSFLGHGNEQY
TRBV10-3	TRBJ1-5	ATVGGSNQPQH
TRBV6-5	TRBJ1-6	ASSYQQGSGSPLH
TRBV10-3	TRBJ2-7	AISEPASGGYEQY
TRBV12-5	-	ASSRGQKNIQY
TRBV24-1	TRBJ2-1	ATSDRLAGVLNEQF
TRBV7-3	TRBJ1-5	ASSLTHRAGELQH
TRBV19	TRBJ1-1	ASSMTDNTEAF
TRBV6-6	TRBJ1-2	ASSRGQGEGYT
TRBV20-1	TRBJ1-4	SAKMGTGVEKLF
TRBV20-1	TRBJ2-7	SALRGPNNEQY
TRBV20-1	TRBJ1-4	SATDRVAI
TRBV20-1	TRBJ2-1	SASDNEQF
TRBV5-1	TRBJ2-7	ASSLVTGPYEQY
TRBV2	TRBJ1-5	ASSEAQGGLRPQH
TRBV7-3	TRBJ2-5	ASSTGFQETQY
TRBV14	TRBJ1-1	ASSQRGPNTEAF
TRBV5-1	TRBJ1-2	ASSLAVGQGDGYT
TRBV4-2	TRBJ2-1	ASSQGGPGAGITNEQF
TRBV6-1	TRBJ1-4	ASSEGGSNEKLF
TRBV7-9	TRBJ1-2	ASSLGQEGYT
TRBV19	TRBJ1-6	ASSFQGLASPLH
TRBV18	TRBJ2-5	ASSPPAQGGNQPQY
TRBV24-1	TRBJ2-7	ATSDTGQRVYEQY
TRBV7-9	TRBJ1-6	ASSYGGGSSPLH